These 18 T cell receptor beta chains were all obtained from the same sample, sequenced in a study of blood T cell repertoires in COVID-19. Libraries were prepared by immunoSEQ multiplex PCR; TCRdb keeps only in-frame clonotypes and omits some of them. The sample has approximately 350,000 clones; around 92% are singletons. Source material: peripheral blood. Receptors originate from a middle-aged man with acute or convalescent COVID-19.

This rearrangement joins TRBV4-1 to TRBJ1-3, with D perhaps TRBD1 (5 bases). Trimming removed 2 bases at V and 4 bases at J, with 12 bases between. Per the germline V gene, CDR1 is MGHRA and CDR2 is YSYEKL. The CDR3 sequence is 15 residues long. The CDR3 bases are TGCGCCAGCAGCCAACCGGTCAGGGCGGGAAACACCATATATTTT. Translation gives CASSQPVRAGNTIYF.

The J gene is TRBJ1-3, the V gene TRBV10-3, with no clear D. V was shortened by 4 bases and J by 4 bases, with 11 bases between the two germline ends. The CDR3 extends over 14 amino acids. The germline gives CDR1 ENHRY, CDR2 SYGVKD. The CDR3 DNA follows: TGTGCCATCAGTGCGGGAAAGTTCGGAAACACCATATATTTT. It specifies CAISAGKFGNTIYF.

The genes are TRBV18 and TRBJ1-5; D might be TRBD1 (6 bases). CDR1 is KGHSH and CDR2 is LQKENI in the germline V gene. Trimming stripped 3 bases from V and 5 bases from J, with 17 bases between. There are 16 residues in the CDR3. Here the CDR3 reads CASSPPVRDNYQPQHF. CDR3 DNA sequence: TGTGCCAGCTCACCCCCTGTCCGGGACAACTATCAGCCCCAGCATTTT.

This sequence joins TRBV30 and TRBJ1-2; unclear D gene. The CDR3 loop spans 13 amino acids. V was pared by 0 bases and J by 8 bases, with 13 bases between. Germline values: CDR1 GTSNPN, CDR2 SVGIG (reference sequence). The CDR3 here is CAWSVYRGQGYTF. In DNA form, the CDR3 reads TGTGCCTGGAGTGTATACCGCGGTCAGGGCTACACCTTC. Looking up the rest from reference TRBV30 and TRBJ1-2 gives the full variable domain: SQTIHQWPATLVQPVGSPLSLECTVEGTSNPNLYWYRQAAGRGLQLLFYSVGIGQISSEVPQNLSASRPQDRQFILSSKKLLLSDSGFYLCAWSVYRGQGYTFGSGTRLTVV.

The rearrangement joins TRBV19 to TRBJ2-2, with D unclear. The CDR3 has 14 residues. Germline V lookup: CDR1 LNHDA, CDR2 SQIVND (reference sequence). The V gene lost 5 bases and the J gene lost 5 bases, with 12 bases spanning the gap. The DNA of the CDR3 is TGTGCCAGTAGTTTGCAGGCCCAGACCGGGGAGCTGTTTTTT. It specifies CASSLQAQTGELFF.

This clone was detected only once. V usage is TRBV30 and J usage is TRBJ2-1; D perhaps matches TRBD2 (5 bases). The CDR3 has 15 amino acids. V was clipped by 1 base and J by 3 bases, with 13 bases between them. The germline gives CDR1 GTSNPN, CDR2 SVGIG (reference sequence). The CDR3 nucleotides are TGTGCCTGGAGTGCCCAGATGGGGAGCTACAATGAGCAGTTCTTC. Translated: CAWSAQMGSYNEQFF.

This chain joins TRBV3-1 (or the pseudogene TRBV3-2) and TRBJ2-3; maybe TRBD2 (5 bases). The length of the CDR3 is 14 residues. Germline-derived CDR1 and CDR2 are LGHDT and YNNKEL (reference sequence). With 3 bases removed from V and 0 bases from J, the gap between germline ends came to 7 bases. DNA of the CDR3: TGTGCCAGCAGCCACGGGATTAGCACAGATACGCAGTATTTT. The encoded protein is CASSHGISTDTQYF.

V and J are TRBV10-1 and TRBJ1-3; no firm D call. The CDR3 runs to 14 residues. The germline V and J ends were trimmed by 5 bases and 0 bases, with 8 bases remaining between them. Germline V gives CDR1 WNHNN, CDR2 SYGVQD (reference sequence). The CDR3 nucleotides read TGCGCCAGCAGTCCGAGTGTCTCTGGAAACACCATATATTTT. It translates to CASSPSVSGNTIYF.

The J gene is TRBJ1-6, the V gene TRBV18, with TRBD1 matching over 7 bases. Germline CDR1 and CDR2: KGHSH and LQKENI. This CDR3 spans 16 amino acids. The junction had 7 bases not matched to a gene; V was cut back by 1 base and J by 7 bases. The CDR3 DNA is TGTGCCAGCTCACCACAGTGGGGACAGCTGAATTCACCCCTCCACTTT. Its translation: CASSPQWGQLNSPLHF.

This chain uses TRBV5-1 with TRBJ2-1; 15 bases are a match to TRBD2. The CDR3 loop spans 13 amino acids. V trimming: 2 bases; J trimming: 14 bases; junction bases outside the gene matches: 2. CDR1 and CDR2 from the germline V gene are SGHRS and YFSETQ. In nucleotides, the CDR3 is TGCGCCAGCAGCTTCAGGACTAGCGGGAGGGAGTTCTTC. Amino acids: CASSFRTSGREFF.

The chain couples TRBV12-5 to TRBJ1-6, with 7 bases fitting TRBD1. Germline V gene data show CDR1 as LGHNT and CDR2 as FRNRAP. Trimming removed 6 bases from V and 7 bases from J; junction bases left unmatched: 6. The CDR3 loop spans 14 amino acids. The CDR3 nucleotides read TGTGCTAGTGGCCCGGGACAGCCGAATTCACCCCTCCACTTT. Amino acid sequence: CASGPGQPNSPLHF.

V usage is TRBV25-1 and J usage is TRBJ2-7; possibly TRBD1 for D (6 bases). This CDR3 is 13 amino acids long. From germline, CDR1 is MGHDK and CDR2 SYGVNS. Trimming shortened V by 7 bases and J by 6 bases, and 16 bases separated the two germline ends. The CDR3 DNA sequence: TGTGCCAGCATTCTGACAGGCGGTCGCGAGCAGTACTTC. The encoded protein is CASILTGGREQYF.

Comments on this clone: Germline and junction disagree at one end, which may indicate a read error. In DNA form, the CDR3 reads TGCAGCGCTCGTAACAGCCGAGAATTCGAGATGTACTTT. Translating gives CSARNSREFEMYF. The genes are TRBV29-1 and TRBJ1-6; no reliable D call. The CDR3 runs to 13 residues. In germline, CDR1 is SQVTM, CDR2 ANQGSEA. Based on the CDR3 plus reference TRBV29-1 and TRBJ1-6, the full variable domain is SAVISQKPSRDICQRGTSLTIQCQVDSQVTMMFWYRQQPGQSLTLIATANQGSEATYESGFVIDKFPISRPNLTFSTLTVSNMSPEDSSIYLCSARNSREFEMYFGNGTRLTVT.

This chain links TRBV11-3 with TRBJ2-1, with TRBD2 matching over 9 bases. J gave up 4 bases and V 1 base, and 2 bases lay outside the gene matches. The CDR3 totals 15 residues. Germline CDR1 is SGHNT and CDR2 is YENEEA. This CDR3 reads CASSLVAGDYNEQFF. CDR3 sequence (DNA): TGTGCCAGCAGCTTAGTAGCGGGGGATTACAATGAGCAGTTCTTC.

This clone was seen just once. The V gene is TRBV20-1, the J gene TRBJ1-1; D is unclear. Trimming pared 4 bases from V and 8 bases from J, leaving 11 bases between. Germline V CDR1 and CDR2: DFQATT, SNEGSKA (reference sequence). The length of the CDR3 is 11 residues. The DNA of the CDR3 is TGCAGTGCTAACCGCCTACAGGAAGCTTTCTTT. It yields the protein CSANRLQEAFF.

This chain links TRBV27 with TRBJ1-1, with D hard to call. The V gene's germline CDR1 is MNHEY and CDR2 SMNVEV (reference sequence). V lost 6 bases and J 6 bases, leaving 17 bases between the germline ends. CDR3 length: 14 residues. As DNA, the CDR3 is TGTGCCAGCAGGGTCCAGGCGTCGGTCGCTGAAGCTTTCTTT. Protein sequence: CASRVQASVAEAFF.

The rearrangement joins TRBV28 to TRBJ2-6; D not certain. This CDR3 is built from 12 residues. The V end was cut by 7 bases, the J end by 2 bases, with 3 bases between. From germline, CDR1 is MDHEN and CDR2 SYDVKM. The CDR3 protein is CASTTGANVLTF. As DNA, the CDR3 is TGTGCCAGCACCACTGGGGCCAACGTCCTGACTTTC. Based on the CDR3 plus reference TRBV28 and TRBJ2-6, the full variable domain is DVKVTQSSRYLVKRTGEKVFLECVQDMDHENMFWYRQDPGLGLRLIYFSYDVKMKEKGDIPEGYSVSREKKERFSLILESASTNQTSMYLCASTTGANVLTFGAGSRLTVL.

As concerns this clone: One junction end does not reproduce the germline sequence, and a read error may be involved. This chain connects TRBV11-2 to TRBJ1-2; D uncertain. The CDR3 length is 10 residues. Looked up from germline, CDR1 is SGHAT and CDR2 is FQNNGV. The CDR3 nucleotides are TGTGCCAGCAGCTCTTGGGAGGTCATCTTC. Its translation: CASSSWEVIF. Full variable domain (rest looked up from reference TRBV11-2 and TRBJ1-2): EAGVAQSPRYKIIEKRQSVAFWCNPISGHATLYWYQQILGQGPKLLIQFQNNGVVDDSQLPKDRFSAERLKGVDSTLKIQPAKLEDSAVYLCASSSWEVIFGSGTRLTVV.